This TCR beta chain is from a study of CD8 T cells in Susac syndrome. This clonotype has a single count. Its target is unknown. The length of the CDR3 is 15 residues. Germline V gene sequence: CDR1 MDHEN, CDR2 SYDVKM. V lost 5 bases, J lost 4 bases, and 8 bases stayed unmatched. Overall study findings and caveats: It was acknowledged by the study that relatively few individuals were included in its TCR sequencing and HLA analysis.

RNA amounts of roughly 0.5 to 1 ug underwent reverse transcription with random hexamers. TCRdb redid the calling of the immunoSEQ multiplex PCR reads with MiXCR, one entry per CDR3 protein. The data hold 140,000 or so distinct CDR3 sequences, with nearly 97% observed a single time. The J gene is TRBJ2-5, the V gene TRBV28; the match to TRBD2 covers 9 bases. This clonotype was obtained from a human donor with Susac syndrome. The sample was CD4+ T cells from PBMCs. CDR3 region: CASSPPVAGVETQYF. The CDR3 DNA is TGTGCCAGCAGTCCCCCAGTAGCGGGGGTAGAGACCCAGTACTTC. Using reference TRBV28 and TRBJ2-5 for the parts outside the CDR3, the full variable domain is DVKVTQSSRYLVKRTGEKVFLECVQDMDHENMFWYRQDPGLGLRLIYFSYDVKMKEKGDIPEGYSVSREKKERFSLILESASTNQTSMYLCASSPPVAGVETQYFGPGTRLLVL.